A selection of T cell receptor beta chains follows, all from one sample in a study of CD8 T cells in ankylosing spondylitis. TCRdb independently ran MiXCR on the 5' RACE reads; one entry per CDR3 protein. The sample lists some 240,000 distinct CDR3 sequences; roughly 6.6% were seen once. The sequenced sample was blood, either unsorted or a sorted T cell fraction (not recorded which). The receptors derive from a male donor with ankylosing spondylitis. Each CDR3 is given with its conserved first and last residue. Fields, in order: D gene, V gene, J gene, clone size, CDR3 protein, CDR3 DNA. D genes are given only for firm matches. A clone size is listed for some rows: how often the clone was seen (once, few, many), or a class if it is expanded.

>.|TRBV5-1|TRBJ2-3|many
CASSLEGSRTDTQYF
TGCGCCAGCAGCTTGGAGGGGAGTAGGACAGATACGCAGTATTTT
>.|TRBV10-3|TRBJ2-7|many
CAIGLPYEQYF
TGTGCCATCGGTCTGCCCTACGAGCAGTACTTC
>TRBD2|TRBV20-1|TRBJ2-7|many
CSVSASGGRSYEQYF
TGCAGTGTTTCGGCTAGCGGGGGGCGTTCCTACGAGCAGTACTTC
>TRBD2|TRBV19|TRBJ2-1|.
CASSIGLARDEQFF
TGTGCCAGTAGTATCGGACTAGCCCGAGATGAGCAGTTCTTC
>.|TRBV29-1|TRBJ2-7|many
CSVVDSLHYEQYF
TGCAGCGTTGTTGACAGCCTTCACTACGAGCAGTACTTC
>.|TRBV15|TRBJ2-1|many
CATSREDSTDEQFF
TGTGCCACCAGCAGAGAAGATAGCACCGATGAGCAGTTCTTC
>TRBD1|TRBV15|TRBJ1-5|few
CATTQDRGLNQPQHF
TGTGCCACCACCCAGGACAGGGGACTCAATCAGCCCCAGCATTTT
>.|TRBV29-1|TRBJ1-2|many
CSAASGSVVGYTF
TGCAGCGCCGCATCGGGGTCTGTTGTTGGCTACACCTTC
>.|TRBV6-2/TRBV6-3|TRBJ2-7|.
CASSPVAYEQYF
TGTGCCAGCTCCCCTGTCGCCTACGAGCAGTACTTC
>TRBD2|TRBV9|TRBJ2-2|many
CASSVLAGATGELFF
TGTGCCAGCAGCGTACTAGCGGGAGCAACCGGGGAGCTGTTTTTT
>TRBD1|TRBV9|TRBJ1-1|many
CASSVGTGGFNTEAFF
TGTGCCAGCAGCGTCGGGACAGGGGGCTTTAACACTGAAGCTTTCTTT
>.|TRBV12-3/TRBV12-4|TRBJ2-7|many
CASSLGKAEQYF
TGTGCCAGCAGTTTGGGTAAGGCCGAGCAGTACTTC
>.|TRBV7-9|TRBJ2-7|.
CASSSLTGYEQYF
TGTGCCAGCAGCTCCCTGACAGGCTACGAGCAGTACTTC
>.|TRBV19|TRBJ2-1|many
CASSEDSGNSYNEQFF
TGTGCCAGTAGCGAAGATAGCGGAAACTCCTACAATGAGCAGTTCTTC
>.|TRBV7-9|TRBJ2-2|many
CASSFSEGGELFF
TGTGCCAGCAGCTTTTCAGAGGGCGGGGAGCTGTTTTTT
>.|TRBV4-2|TRBJ1-1|many
CASSQEGSYTEAFF
TGTGCCAGCAGCCAAGAAGGCAGTTACACTGAAGCTTTCTTT
>.|TRBV7-7|TRBJ2-7|.
CASSTGPTYEQYF
TGTGCTAGCAGCACGGGACCCACCTACGAGCAGTACTTC
>TRBD1|TRBV4-3|TRBJ2-3|many
CASSQRLWDRATDTQYF
TGCGCCAGCAGCCAAAGGTTGTGGGACAGGGCCACAGATACGCAGTATTTT
>TRBD2|TRBV7-6|TRBJ2-1|.
CASSLTLTTSGRAYNEQFF
TGTGCCAGCAGCTTGACGCTTACGACTAGCGGGAGGGCCTACAATGAGCAGTTCTTC
>.|TRBV12-3/TRBV12-4|TRBJ2-3|many
CASSPTGFRTDTQYF
TGTGCCAGCAGTCCAACAGGGTTTCGCACAGATACGCAGTATTTT
>.|TRBV27|TRBJ2-1|.
CASALGIPPRGLFF
TGTGCCAGCGCCCTAGGGATCCCGCCGAGGGGTTTGTTCTTC
>.|TRBV7-9|TRBJ1-2|few
CASSFKEPGYTF
TGTGCCAGCAGCTTTAAGGAGCCGGGCTACACCTTC
>.|TRBV15|TRBJ1-1|.
CATSSVKLNTEAFF
TGTGCCACCAGCAGTGTCAAGTTGAACACTGAAGCTTTCTTT
>.|TRBV7-9|TRBJ1-1|many
CASSSPAALGTEAFF
TGTGCCAGCAGCTCCCCCGCGGCGCTGGGCACTGAAGCTTTCTTT
>.|TRBV14|TRBJ2-7|many
CASSQIQGYEQYF
TGTGCCAGCAGCCAAATACAGGGCTACGAGCAGTACTTC
>.|TRBV14|TRBJ2-7|few
CASSPSTSVSEQYF
TGTGCCAGCAGCCCATCCACCTCTGTGAGTGAGCAGTACTTC
>TRBD2|TRBV29-1|TRBJ2-1|many
CSVSGRRDNEQFF
TGCAGCGTTAGCGGGAGACGGGACAATGAGCAGTTCTTC
>.|TRBV3-1|TRBJ2-7|many
CASSPGGVQYF
TGTGCCAGCAGCCCGGGCGGGGTGCAGTACTTC
>TRBD2|TRBV7-7|TRBJ2-1|many
CAISPGGSNEQFF
TGTGCTATCTCACCGGGAGGGTCCAATGAGCAGTTCTTC
>.|TRBV6-5|TRBJ1-1|many
CASNWSEKGTEAFF
TGTGCCAGCAATTGGTCAGAAAAGGGGACTGAAGCTTTCTTT
>.|TRBV5-6|TRBJ2-7|.
CAISLGLGGLVSWEQYF
TGTGCCATCAGCTTGGGGCTAGGAGGACTTGTCTCCTGGGAGCAGTACTTC
>TRBD2|TRBV15|TRBJ2-1|.
CATSRDLGGSNEQFF
TGTGCCACCAGCAGAGATCTCGGCGGGAGTAATGAGCAGTTCTTC
>TRBD1|TRBV5-1|TRBJ2-7|many
CASRVGTGLFSYEQYF
TGCGCCAGCAGGGTCGGGACAGGACTTTTCTCCTACGAGCAGTACTTC
>.|TRBV4-3|TRBJ2-7|.
CASSQVWRIEDEQYF
TGCGCCAGCAGCCAAGTCTGGCGAATTGAGGACGAGCAGTACTTC
>.|TRBV4-3|TRBJ1-2|many
CASSQVDSPYGYTF
TGCGCCAGCAGCCAAGTTGACAGCCCCTATGGCTACACCTTC
>.|TRBV4-1|TRBJ2-6|.
CASSQDAGSSGANVLTF
TGCGCCAGCAGCCAAGATGCGGGCAGCTCTGGGGCCAACGTCCTGACTTTC
>.|TRBV29-1|TRBJ2-3|many
CSGILTTEGDTQYF
TGCAGCGGTATTTTGACAACCGAGGGGGATACGCAGTATTTT
>.|TRBV5-6|TRBJ2-1|many
CASSLWRFYDNEQFF
TGTGCCAGCAGCTTGTGGAGGTTCTACGACAATGAGCAGTTCTTC
>.|TRBV4-3|TRBJ1-5|many
CASSQDPGPSQPQHF
TGCGCCAGCAGCCAAGATCCGGGCCCCAGTCAGCCCCAGCATTTT
>.|TRBV29-1|TRBJ1-3|many
CSVWGTLHGNTIYF
TGCAGCGTTTGGGGGACGCTACATGGAAACACCATATATTTT
>.|TRBV29-1|TRBJ1-2|few
CSVVQSLGYGYTF
TGCAGCGTCGTACAGTCGCTAGGCTATGGCTACACCTTC
>TRBD2|TRBV7-2|TRBJ2-1|few
CASSLGYRAGGYEQFF
TGTGCCAGCAGCTTGGGTTATAGAGCGGGAGGTTATGAGCAGTTCTTC
>.|TRBV20-1|TRBJ1-2|many
CRSPGRYGYTF
TGCAGATCACCGGGACGGTATGGCTACACCTTC
>.|TRBV7-7|TRBJ2-7|.
CASSPGVGAGSYEQYF
TGTGCTAGCAGCCCCGGGGTAGGGGCAGGGTCCTACGAGCAGTACTTC
>.|TRBV29-1|TRBJ2-1|many
CSVWEFSRNEQFF
TGCAGCGTGTGGGAATTCTCGAGGAATGAGCAGTTCTTC
>.|TRBV30|TRBJ1-2|few
CAWSLDLNYGYTF
TGTGCCTGGAGCCTGGACCTTAACTATGGCTACACCTTC
>.|TRBV4-1|TRBJ2-2|many
CASSQDQWTGELFF
TGCGCCAGCAGCCAAGATCAATGGACCGGGGAGCTGTTTTTT
>TRBD1|TRBV7-6|TRBJ2-7|.
CASSRAGGSLYEQYF
TGTGCCAGCAGCAGAGCAGGGGGATCATTATACGAGCAGTACTTC
>.|TRBV10-3|TRBJ2-1|few
CAIKVGVEQFF
TGTGCCATCAAAGTAGGTGTTGAGCAGTTCTTC
>TRBD2|TRBV28|TRBJ2-7|many
CASGGSLGPEYSSYEQYF
TGTGCCAGCGGCGGGAGTCTTGGACCTGAGTACAGCTCCTACGAGCAGTACTTC
>.|TRBV4-1|TRBJ1-4|few
CASSQDEEKLFF
TGCGCCAGCAGCCAAGATGAAGAAAAACTGTTTTTT
>.|TRBV12-3/TRBV12-4|TRBJ1-1|many
CASSLGRYTEAFF
TGTGCCAGCAGTTTAGGGCGGTACACTGAAGCTTTCTTT
>.|TRBV6-2/TRBV6-3|TRBJ1-1|many
CASSYYNTEAFF
TGTGCCAGCAGCTACTACAACACTGAAGCTTTCTTT
>.|TRBV7-2|TRBJ1-1|many
CASSSMVDTEAFF
TGTGCCAGCAGCTCCATGGTTGACACTGAAGCTTTCTTT
>.|TRBV4-1|TRBJ2-2|.
CASSQDPLPRGGELFF
TGCGCCAGCAGCCAAGATCCCCTCCCTCGGGGCGGGGAGCTGTTTTTT
>.|TRBV28|TRBJ1-1|many
CASSSGLDTEAFF
TGTGCCAGCAGTTCAGGGCTGGACACTGAAGCTTTCTTT
>TRBD1|TRBV29-1|TRBJ2-7|many
CSVRRGTGFEQYF
TGCAGCGTTAGACGCGGGACAGGGTTTGAGCAGTACTTC
>.|TRBV14|TRBJ2-3|many
CASSGIRLGRTDTQYF
TGTGCCAGCAGTGGGATCAGGCTGGGGCGCACAGATACGCAGTATTTT
>.|TRBV27|TRBJ2-7|many
CASSLRGREVREQYF
TGTGCCAGCAGTTTACGGGGCAGGGAGGTGCGTGAGCAGTACTTC
>TRBD2|TRBV27|TRBJ2-6|many
CASSAGGGGANVLTF
TGTGCCAGCAGTGCTGGGGGGGGTGGGGCCAACGTCCTGACTTTC